Below, 11 T cell receptor beta chains from the same sample are listed, as sequenced in a study of shared clonotypes between healthy human individuals. TCRdb keeps only in-frame clones here, not all; method: immunoSEQ multiplex PCR. Of over a million clones in the sample, about 70% were seen once. The sequencing input was memory CD4+ T cells sorted from blood. The subset: CD45RA-negative fraction. These receptors all come from a man in his late teens or twenties in good health.

The V and J genes are TRBV27 and TRBJ2-1; D might be TRBD1 or TRBD2, each matching 5 bases. Trimming pared 2 bases from V and 7 bases from J, leaving 15 bases between. In germline, CDR1 is MNHEY, CDR2 SMNVEV (reference sequence). This CDR3 region has 15 residues. Here the CDR3 reads CASSLAGTVRNEQFF. For the CDR3, the DNA is TGTGCCAGCAGTTTAGCCGGGACGGTTAGGAATGAGCAGTTCTTC.

The table lists this clone with many counts. With a much larger clone just one base away, this may be a read error. J is TRBJ1-1 and V is TRBV7-9; 9 positions match TRBD1. CDR3 size: 14 residues. Germline lookup yields CDR1 SEHNR and CDR2 FQNEAQ (reference sequence). Losses at the gene ends were 4 bases for V and 1 base for J; bases not matched to a gene: 1. In DNA, the CDR3 is TGTGCCAGCAGCTGGGGACAGGGGAACACTGAAGCTTTCTTT. As protein: CASSWGQGNTEAFF.

The CDR3 sequence is CASSTGTAQYNSPLHF. CDR3 coding DNA: TGTGCCAGTAGTACCGGGACAGCACAGTATAATTCACCCCTCCACTTT. The V gene is TRBV19, the J gene TRBJ1-6; TRBD1 matches at 7 bases. Trimming cost V 4 bases and J 4 bases; bases outside gene matches: 7. Germline lookup yields CDR1 LNHDA and CDR2 SQIVND (reference sequence). This CDR3 contains 16 residues.

The V gene is TRBV5-1, the J gene TRBJ1-2; TRBD1 might be the D (6 bases). V was cut by 4 bases and J by 5 bases, with 21 bases left in between. Per germline, CDR1 SGHRS and CDR2 YFSETQ. CDR3 size: 16 residues. CDR3 residues: CASSLGGPGARYGYTF. In nucleotides, the CDR3 is TGCGCCAGCAGCCTGGGGGGGCCGGGGGCGCGTTATGGCTACACCTTC.

The chain uses TRBV12-5 and TRBJ1-2; a possible D gene is TRBD1 (6 bases). V dropped 0 bases and J dropped 7 bases, with 15 bases sitting between them. The V gene's germline CDR1 is LGHNT and CDR2 FRNRAP. CDR3 length: 15 residues. The CDR3 sequence is CASGLVPNGQPGYTF. In DNA, the CDR3 is TGTGCTAGTGGTTTGGTTCCGAACGGACAGCCTGGCTACACCTTC.

The CDR3: CASSGTGLSGNTIYF. The CDR3 coding sequence is TGTGCCAGCTCAGGGACAGGCCTCTCTGGAAACACCATATATTTT. This chain connects TRBV18 to TRBJ1-3, with 8 bases fitting TRBD1. The CDR3 is 15 amino acids. Unmatched junction bases numbered 3, after V lost 5 bases and J lost 0 bases. CDR1 and CDR2 from the germline V gene are KGHSH and LQKENI.

Ten or more counts support this clone. The rearrangement uses TRBV25-1 and TRBJ1-2, with D unclear. Trimming left V 0 bases short and J 8 bases short, with 7 bases between. The CDR3 consists of 12 residues. The germline V gene encodes CDR1 MGHDK and CDR2 SYGVNS. The CDR3 bases are TGTGCCAGCAGTGAATATCTGGGCGGCTACACCTTC. Translated: CASSEYLGGYTF.

CDR3 amino acids: CASSGLAGAETQYF. CDR3 in DNA: TGTGCCAGCAGTGGGCTAGCGGGAGCGGAGACCCAGTACTTC. This rearrangement joins TRBV2 to TRBJ2-5; TRBD2 aligns across 10 bases. This CDR3 comprises 14 residues. V lost 4 bases to trimming and J lost 5 bases; unmatched junction nucleotides: 4. The germline V gene has CDR1 SNHLY and CDR2 FYNNEI.

The V gene is TRBV5-1, the J gene TRBJ2-7; 10 nucleotides agree with TRBD1. CDR1 SGHRS and CDR2 YFSETQ come from the germline V gene. Trimming removed 0 bases from V and 5 bases from J; junction bases left unmatched: 8. The CDR3 contains 16 residues. CDR3 coding DNA: TGCGCCAGCAGCTTGGCCGGGGACAGGGGACAAAACGAGCAGTACTTC. Translation gives CASSLAGDRGQNEQYF.

The chain is built from TRBV14 and TRBJ1-2; 8 nucleotides line up with TRBD1. The germline V gene encodes CDR1 SGHDN and CDR2 FVKESK. V dropped 4 bases and J dropped 8; count of bases not matched to a gene: 12. This CDR3 has 15 amino acids. The CDR3 DNA follows: TGTGCCAGCAGCCTGTATGCAGGGGGCCTGGGGGGCTACACCTTC. Translation gives CASSLYAGGLGGYTF.

J is TRBJ2-7 and V is TRBV7-8, with 8 bases aligning to TRBD2. J lost 2 bases, V lost 3 bases, and 6 bases had no gene match. The CDR3 runs to 15 residues. Germline CDR1 SGHVS, CDR2 FQNEAQ. The CDR3 protein is CASSLITAGAYEQYF. The DNA for the CDR3 is TGTGCCAGCAGCTTGATCACAGCGGGAGCCTACGAGCAGTACTTC.